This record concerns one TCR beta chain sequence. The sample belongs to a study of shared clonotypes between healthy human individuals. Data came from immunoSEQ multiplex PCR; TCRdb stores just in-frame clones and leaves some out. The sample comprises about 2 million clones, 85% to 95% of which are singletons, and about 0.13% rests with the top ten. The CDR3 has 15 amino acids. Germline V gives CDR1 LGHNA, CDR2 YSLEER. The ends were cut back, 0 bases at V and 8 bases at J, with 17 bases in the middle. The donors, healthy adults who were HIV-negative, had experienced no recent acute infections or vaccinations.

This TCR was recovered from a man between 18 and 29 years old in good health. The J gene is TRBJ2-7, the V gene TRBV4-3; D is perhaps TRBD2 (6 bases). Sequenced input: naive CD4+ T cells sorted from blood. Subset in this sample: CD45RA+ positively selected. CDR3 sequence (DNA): TGCGCCAGCAGCCAAGAAAACGGGATGACTAGTCAGCAGTACTTC. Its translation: CASSQENGMTSQQYF.